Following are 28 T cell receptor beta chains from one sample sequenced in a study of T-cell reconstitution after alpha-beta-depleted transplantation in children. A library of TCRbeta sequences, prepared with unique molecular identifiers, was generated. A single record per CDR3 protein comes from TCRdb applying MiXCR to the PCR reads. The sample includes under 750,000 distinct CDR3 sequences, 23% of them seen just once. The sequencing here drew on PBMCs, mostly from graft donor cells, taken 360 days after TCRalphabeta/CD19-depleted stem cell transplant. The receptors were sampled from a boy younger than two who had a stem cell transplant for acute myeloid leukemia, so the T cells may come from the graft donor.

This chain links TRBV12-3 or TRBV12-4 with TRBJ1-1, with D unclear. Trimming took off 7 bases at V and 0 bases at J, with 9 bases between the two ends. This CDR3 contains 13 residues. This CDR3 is CASKLLVNTEAFF. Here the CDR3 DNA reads TGTGCCAGCAAACTTTTAGTGAACACTGAAGCTTTCTTT.

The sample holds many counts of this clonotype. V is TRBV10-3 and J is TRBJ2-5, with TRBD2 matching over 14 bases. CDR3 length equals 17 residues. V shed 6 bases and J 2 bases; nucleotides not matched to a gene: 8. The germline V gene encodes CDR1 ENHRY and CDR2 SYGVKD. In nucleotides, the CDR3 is TGTGCCATCAGCCTGACTAGCGGGGGGGGAGAACAAGAGACCCAGTACTTC. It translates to CAISLTSGGGEQETQYF.

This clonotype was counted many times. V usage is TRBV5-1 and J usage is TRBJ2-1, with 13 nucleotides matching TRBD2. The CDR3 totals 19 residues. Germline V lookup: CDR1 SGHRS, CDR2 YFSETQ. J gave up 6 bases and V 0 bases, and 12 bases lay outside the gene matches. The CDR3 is CASSLGLAGGAGPFNEQFF. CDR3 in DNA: TGCGCCAGCAGCTTGGGACTAGCGGGGGGCGCGGGACCCTTCAATGAGCAGTTCTTC.

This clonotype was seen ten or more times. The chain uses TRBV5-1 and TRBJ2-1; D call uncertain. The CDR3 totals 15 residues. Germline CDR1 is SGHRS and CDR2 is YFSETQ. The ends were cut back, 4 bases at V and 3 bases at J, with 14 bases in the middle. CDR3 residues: CASSKASLYYNEQFF. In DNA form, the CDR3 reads TGCGCCAGCAGCAAAGCGAGTCTGTACTACAATGAGCAGTTCTTC.

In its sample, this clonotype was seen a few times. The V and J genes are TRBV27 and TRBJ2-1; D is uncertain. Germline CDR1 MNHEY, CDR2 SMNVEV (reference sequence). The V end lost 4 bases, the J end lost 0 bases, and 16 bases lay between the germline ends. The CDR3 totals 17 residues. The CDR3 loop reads CASSWLAVGSSYNEQFF. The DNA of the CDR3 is TGTGCCAGCAGTTGGCTTGCCGTAGGCAGCTCCTACAATGAGCAGTTCTTC.

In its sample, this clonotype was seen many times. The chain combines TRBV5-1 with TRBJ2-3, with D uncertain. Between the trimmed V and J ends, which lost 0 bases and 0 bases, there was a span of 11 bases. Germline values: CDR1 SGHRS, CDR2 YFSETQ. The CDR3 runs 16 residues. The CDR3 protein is CASSLGWLTSTDTQYF. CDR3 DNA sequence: TGCGCCAGCAGCTTGGGATGGTTAACTAGCACAGATACGCAGTATTTT.

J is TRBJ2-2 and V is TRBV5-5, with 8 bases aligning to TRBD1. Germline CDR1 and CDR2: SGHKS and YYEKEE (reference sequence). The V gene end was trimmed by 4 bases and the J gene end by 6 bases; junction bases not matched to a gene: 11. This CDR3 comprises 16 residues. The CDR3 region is CASSLLETGDPGELFF. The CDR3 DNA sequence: TGTGCCAGCAGCCTCCTTGAGACAGGGGACCCCGGGGAGCTGTTTTTT.

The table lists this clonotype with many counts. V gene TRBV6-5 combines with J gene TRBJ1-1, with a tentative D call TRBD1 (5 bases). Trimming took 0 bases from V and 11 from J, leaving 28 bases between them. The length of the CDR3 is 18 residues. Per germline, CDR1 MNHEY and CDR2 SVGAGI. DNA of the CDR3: TGTGCCAGCAGTTACTCGGGGGTAAGATCCAGGGAAGTGAATGATGCTTTCTTT. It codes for CASSYSGVRSREVNDAFF.

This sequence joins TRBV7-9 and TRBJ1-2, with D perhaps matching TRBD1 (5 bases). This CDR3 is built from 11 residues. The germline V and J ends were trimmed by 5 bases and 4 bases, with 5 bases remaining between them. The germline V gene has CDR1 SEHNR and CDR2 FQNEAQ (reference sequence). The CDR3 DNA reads TGTGCCAGCAGCGGGGCCTATGGCTACACCTTC. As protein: CASSGAYGYTF.

CDR3 in amino acids: CASSPGTLTNQPQHF. The CDR3 nucleotides are TGCGCCAGCAGCCCCGGGACACTGACAAATCAGCCCCAGCATTTT. This sequence joins TRBV5-1 and TRBJ1-5; the D gene is possibly TRBD1 (6 bases). The CDR3 has 15 amino acids. The germline V and J ends were trimmed by 4 bases and 4 bases, with 15 bases remaining between them. The germline V gene encodes CDR1 SGHRS and CDR2 YFSETQ.

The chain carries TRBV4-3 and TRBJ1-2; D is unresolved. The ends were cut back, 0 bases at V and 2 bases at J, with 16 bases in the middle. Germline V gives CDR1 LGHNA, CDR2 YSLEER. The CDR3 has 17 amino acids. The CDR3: CASSQEVLGISNYGYTF. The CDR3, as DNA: TGCGCCAGCAGCCAAGAGGTGCTGGGGATTTCCAACTATGGCTACACCTTC.

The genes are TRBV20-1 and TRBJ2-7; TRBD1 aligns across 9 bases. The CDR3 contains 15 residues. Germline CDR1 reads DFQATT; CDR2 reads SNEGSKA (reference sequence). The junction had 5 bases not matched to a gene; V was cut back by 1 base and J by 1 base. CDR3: CSARGLTGGSYEQYV. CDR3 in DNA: TGCAGTGCTAGAGGGCTGACAGGGGGATCCTACGAGCAGTACGTC.

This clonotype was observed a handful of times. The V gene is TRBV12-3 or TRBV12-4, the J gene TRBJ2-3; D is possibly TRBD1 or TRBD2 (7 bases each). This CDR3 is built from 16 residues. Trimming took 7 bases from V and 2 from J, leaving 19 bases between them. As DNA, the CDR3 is TGTGCCAGCAAGAGAAAGCGGGACAGAAACACAGATACGCAGTATTTT. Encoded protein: CASKRKRDRNTDTQYF.

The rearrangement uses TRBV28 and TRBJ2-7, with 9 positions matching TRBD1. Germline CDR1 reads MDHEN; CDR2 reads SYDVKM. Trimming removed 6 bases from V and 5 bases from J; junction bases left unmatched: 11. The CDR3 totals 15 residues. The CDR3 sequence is CASSSGGTGSHEQYV. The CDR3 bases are TGTGCCAGCAGCTCAGGCGGGACAGGGTCCCACGAGCAGTACGTC.

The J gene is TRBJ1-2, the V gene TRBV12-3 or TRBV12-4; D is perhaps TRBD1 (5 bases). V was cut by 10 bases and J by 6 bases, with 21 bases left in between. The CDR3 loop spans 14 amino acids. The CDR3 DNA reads TGTGCCATACCCCGGGGGAAGGAAAGCCATGGCTACACCTTC. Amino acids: CAIPRGKESHGYTF.

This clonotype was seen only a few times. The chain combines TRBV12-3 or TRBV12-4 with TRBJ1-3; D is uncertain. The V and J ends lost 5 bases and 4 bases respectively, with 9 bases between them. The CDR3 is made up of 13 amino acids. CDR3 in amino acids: CASSTRGGNTIYF. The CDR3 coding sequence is TGTGCCAGCAGTACTAGAGGAGGAAACACCATATATTTT.

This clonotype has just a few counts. CDR3 nucleotide sequence: TGTGCCAGCAGTTACTTTGGAGTCAACTATGGCTACACCTTC. Translated: CASSYFGVNYGYTF. The chain is built from TRBV6-5 and TRBJ1-2; D call uncertain. V dropped 1 base and J dropped 2 bases, with 8 bases sitting between them. The CDR3 is 14 residues long. Germline values: CDR1 MNHEY, CDR2 SVGAGI.

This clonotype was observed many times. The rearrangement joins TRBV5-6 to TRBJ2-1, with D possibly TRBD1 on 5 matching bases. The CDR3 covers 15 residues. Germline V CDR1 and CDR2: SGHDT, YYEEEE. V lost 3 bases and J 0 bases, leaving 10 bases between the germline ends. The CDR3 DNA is TGTGCCAGCAGCTCGGACATCTCCTCCTACAATGAGCAGTTCTTC. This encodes CASSSDISSYNEQFF. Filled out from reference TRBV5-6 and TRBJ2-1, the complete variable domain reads DAGVTQSPTHLIKTRGQQVTLRCSPKSGHDTVSWYQQALGQGPQFIFQYYEEEERQRGNFPDRFSGHQFPNYSSELNVNALLLGDSALYLCASSSDISSYNEQFFGPGTRLTVL.

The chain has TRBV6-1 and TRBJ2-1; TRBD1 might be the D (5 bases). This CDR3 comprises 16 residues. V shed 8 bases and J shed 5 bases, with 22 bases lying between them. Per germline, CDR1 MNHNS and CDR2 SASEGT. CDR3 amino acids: CASGGRGMAWDNEQFF. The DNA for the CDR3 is TGTGCCAGCGGTGGAAGGGGAATGGCTTGGGACAATGAGCAGTTCTTC.

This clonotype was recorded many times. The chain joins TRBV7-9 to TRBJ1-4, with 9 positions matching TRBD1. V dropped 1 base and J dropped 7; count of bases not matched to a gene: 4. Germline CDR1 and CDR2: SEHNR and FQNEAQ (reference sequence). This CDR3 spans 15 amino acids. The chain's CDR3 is CASSLGGQGFEKLFF. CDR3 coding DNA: TGTGCCAGCAGCTTAGGAGGACAGGGGTTTGAAAAACTGTTTTTT.

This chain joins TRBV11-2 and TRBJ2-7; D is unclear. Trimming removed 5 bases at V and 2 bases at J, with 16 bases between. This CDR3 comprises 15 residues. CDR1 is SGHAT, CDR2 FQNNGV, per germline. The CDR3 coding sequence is TGTGCCAGCAGCCCAAACTCGGGCAGCCCCTACGAGCAGTACGTC. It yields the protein CASSPNSGSPYEQYV.

CDR3 loop: CASTIEGQGGELFF. In nucleotides, the CDR3 is TGTGCCAGCACCATAGAGGGACAGGGCGGGGAGCTGTTTTTT. The chain joins TRBV12-3 or TRBV12-4 to TRBJ2-2, with 9 bases identical to TRBD1. The CDR3 loop spans 14 amino acids. J lost 7 bases, V lost 7 bases, and 7 bases had no gene match.

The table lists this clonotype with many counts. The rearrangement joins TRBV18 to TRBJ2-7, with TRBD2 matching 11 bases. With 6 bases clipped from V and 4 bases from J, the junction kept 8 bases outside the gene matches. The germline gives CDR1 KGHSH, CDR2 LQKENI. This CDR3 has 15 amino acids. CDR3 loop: CASSIAGGSFYEQYV. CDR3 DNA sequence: TGTGCCAGCTCCATAGCGGGGGGGTCCTTTTACGAGCAGTACGTC.

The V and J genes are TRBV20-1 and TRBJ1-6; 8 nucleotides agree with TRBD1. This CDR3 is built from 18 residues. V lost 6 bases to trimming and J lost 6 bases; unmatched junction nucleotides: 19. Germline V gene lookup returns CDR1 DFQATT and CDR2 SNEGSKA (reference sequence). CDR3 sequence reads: CSAKPGDRDTGGNSPLHF. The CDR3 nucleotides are TGCAGTGCAAAGCCCGGCGACCGGGACACAGGGGGTAATTCACCCCTCCACTTT.

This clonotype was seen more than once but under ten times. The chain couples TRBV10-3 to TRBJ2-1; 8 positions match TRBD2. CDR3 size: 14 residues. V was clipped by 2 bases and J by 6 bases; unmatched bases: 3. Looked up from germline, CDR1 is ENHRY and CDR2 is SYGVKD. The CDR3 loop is CAISERTSGNEQFF. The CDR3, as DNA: TGTGCCATCAGTGAGCGAACTAGCGGCAATGAGCAGTTCTTC.

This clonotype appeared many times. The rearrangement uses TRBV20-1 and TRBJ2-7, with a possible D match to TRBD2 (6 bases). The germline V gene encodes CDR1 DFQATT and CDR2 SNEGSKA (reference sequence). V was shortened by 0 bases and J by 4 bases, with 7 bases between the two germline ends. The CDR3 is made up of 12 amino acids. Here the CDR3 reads CSARDGGYEQYF. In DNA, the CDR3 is TGCAGTGCTAGAGATGGGGGGTACGAGCAGTACTTC.

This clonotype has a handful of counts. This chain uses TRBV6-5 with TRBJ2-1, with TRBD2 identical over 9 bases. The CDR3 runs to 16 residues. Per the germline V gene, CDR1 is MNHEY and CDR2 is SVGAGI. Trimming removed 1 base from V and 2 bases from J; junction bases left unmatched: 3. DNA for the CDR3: TGTGCCAGCAGTTACTTCCTAGCGGGGACCTACAATGAGCAGTTCTTC. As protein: CASSYFLAGTYNEQFF.

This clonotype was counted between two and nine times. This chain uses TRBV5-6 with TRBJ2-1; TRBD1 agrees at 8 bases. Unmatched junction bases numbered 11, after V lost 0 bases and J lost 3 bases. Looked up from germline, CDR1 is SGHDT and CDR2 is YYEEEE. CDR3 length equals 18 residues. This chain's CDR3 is CASSLGQGRVSFYNEQFF. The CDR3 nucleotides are TGTGCCAGCAGCTTGGGACAGGGGCGCGTAAGCTTCTACAATGAGCAGTTCTTC.